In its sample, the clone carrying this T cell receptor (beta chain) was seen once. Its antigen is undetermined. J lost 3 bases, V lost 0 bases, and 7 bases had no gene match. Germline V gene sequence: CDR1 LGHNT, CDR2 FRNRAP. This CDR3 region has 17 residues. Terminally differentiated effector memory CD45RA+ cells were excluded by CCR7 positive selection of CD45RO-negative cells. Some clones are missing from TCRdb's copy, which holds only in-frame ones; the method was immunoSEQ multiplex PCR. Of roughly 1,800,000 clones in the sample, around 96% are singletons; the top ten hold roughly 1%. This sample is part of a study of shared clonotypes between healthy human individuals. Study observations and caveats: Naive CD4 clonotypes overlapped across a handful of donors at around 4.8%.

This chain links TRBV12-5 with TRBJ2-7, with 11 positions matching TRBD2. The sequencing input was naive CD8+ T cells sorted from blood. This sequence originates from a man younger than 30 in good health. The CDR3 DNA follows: TGTGCTAGTGGTTTGGTGGGACTAGCGGACTTGGGCTACGAGCAGTACTTC. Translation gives CASGLVGLADLGYEQYF.